This T cell receptor beta chain derives from a study of cytomegalovirus exposure and HLA in healthy donors. About the research overall: Falling in the Caucasian-associated ancestry cluster were 80% to 85% of under 450 genotyped donors.

PCR primers comprised 60 Vbeta and 13 Jbeta primers. The table came from immunoSEQ multiplex PCR; TCRdb's copy has only in-frame clones and leaves some out. This table holds around 100,000 clones, around 80% found once. CDR3 length: 14 residues. Germline V gene lookup returns CDR1 SGHRS and CDR2 YFSETQ. Trimming took 1 base from V and 4 from J, leaving 8 bases between them. Study-level points and caveats: A list of approximately 160 TCR beta chains associated with cytomegalovirus was given. The authors later found TCR association rates varying by HLA locus, with DRB1 most and HLA-C fewest. Specificity for CMV antigens was confirmed in vitro for three of the CMV-associated chains.

To note about this clone: Its antigen is currently unknown.

This sequence was found in a female donor in good health and CMV-seropositive. Sequencing was performed on PBMCs. V gene TRBV5-1 combines with J gene TRBJ1-4; no firm D call. The CDR3, as DNA: TGCGCCAGCAGCTTGACAAGACTTAATGAAAAACTGTTTTTT. It translates to CASSLTRLNEKLFF. Supplemented by reference TRBV5-1 and TRBJ1-4, the full variable domain reads KAGVTQTPRYLIKTRGQQVTLSCSPISGHRSVSWYQQTPGQGLQFLFEYFSETQRNKGNFPGRFSGRQFSNSRSEMNVSTLELGDSALYLCASSLTRLNEKLFFGSGTQLSVL.